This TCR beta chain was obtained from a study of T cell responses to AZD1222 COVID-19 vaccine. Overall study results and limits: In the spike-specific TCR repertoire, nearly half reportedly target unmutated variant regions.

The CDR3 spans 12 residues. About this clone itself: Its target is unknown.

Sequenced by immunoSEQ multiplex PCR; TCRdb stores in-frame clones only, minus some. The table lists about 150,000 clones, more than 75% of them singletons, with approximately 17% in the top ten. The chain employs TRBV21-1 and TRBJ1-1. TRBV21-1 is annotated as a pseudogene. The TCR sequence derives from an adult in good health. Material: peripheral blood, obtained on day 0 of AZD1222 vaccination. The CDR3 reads CALRALNTEAFF. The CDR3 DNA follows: TGTGCCCTAAGGGCACTGAACACTGAAGCTTTCTTT.